This T cell receptor beta chain was identified in a study of T cells after yellow fever vaccination. In this sample, this clonotype turned up many times. It was through 5'RACE template switching that TCR cDNA was made, with a universal primer site and UMIs added. TCRdb re-called the 5' RACE reads with MiXCR, one entry per CDR3 protein. Of about 260,000 distinct CDR3 sequences in the sample, about 3.5% are singletons; the top ten hold around 20%. Germline V gene data show CDR1 as MGHRA and CDR2 as YSYEKL. This CDR3 contains 14 residues. Trimming pared 2 bases from V and 10 bases from J, leaving 17 bases between.

The chain joins TRBV4-1 to TRBJ1-1; D might be TRBD1 (6 bases). The source of this sequence is a man between 18 and 29 years old who received the YFV17D yellow fever vaccine. The material was PBMCs, obtained 15 days after the yellow fever booster vaccination. The CDR3 region is CASSQRLGAVGAFF. In nucleotides, the CDR3 is TGCGCCAGCAGCCAAAGGTTGGGGGCGGTGGGAGCTTTCTTT.